A single sample is the source of the 31 T cell receptor beta chains below, sequenced in a study of technical replicates of blood from a few donors. Here immunoSEQ multiplex PCR was the method, and the copy in TCRdb shows in-frame clones only, minus some. Here the sample spans about 66,000 clones, 80% to 95% being singletons. Specimen: PBMCs. Source of these receptors: a human donor in good health. Some clones in this sample may be carry-over from other donors' samples.

The chain joins TRBV5-6 to TRBJ2-7; D uncertain. This CDR3 contains 13 residues. In germline, CDR1 is SGHDT, CDR2 YYEEEE. V gave up 0 bases and J gave up 3 bases, with 7 bases separating them. The CDR3 nucleotides read TGTGCCAGCAGCTTGGCTAGTCGCTACGAGCAGTACTTC. Protein product: CASSLASRYEQYF. Full variable domain (rest looked up from reference TRBV5-6 and TRBJ2-7): DAGVTQSPTHLIKTRGQQVTLRCSPKSGHDTVSWYQQALGQGPQFIFQYYEEEERQRGNFPDRFSGHQFPNYSSELNVNALLLGDSALYLCASSLASRYEQYFGPGTRLTVT.

The chain's CDR3 is CASSQETSGGTKNIQYF. CDR3 DNA: TGTGCCAGCAGCCAAGAAACCAGCGGTGGGACCAAAAACATTCAGTACTTC. V and J are TRBV4-2 and TRBJ2-4; maybe TRBD2 (5 bases). The CDR3 spans 17 residues. Germline lookup yields CDR1 LGHNA and CDR2 YNFKEQ. Trimming left V 0 bases short and J 2 bases short, with 14 bases between.

The V and J genes are TRBV29-1 and TRBJ2-7, with TRBD1 identical over 9 bases. Per germline, CDR1 SQVTM and CDR2 ANQGSEA. This CDR3 is built from 12 residues. V gave up 6 bases and J gave up 5 bases; unmatched junction bases: 5. The CDR3 reads CSVPGQGNEQYF. CDR3 nucleotides: TGCAGCGTACCGGGACAGGGCAACGAGCAGTACTTC.

This clone was seen only a few times. The chain is built from TRBV6-1 and TRBJ1-2; D gene ambiguous. The germline CDR1 and CDR2 sequences are MNHNS and SASEGT. The length of the CDR3 is 14 residues. V was clipped by 2 bases and J by 4 bases, with 11 bases between them. The CDR3 region is CASSEPWSGYGYTF. The CDR3 DNA is TGTGCCAGCAGTGAACCATGGTCAGGCTATGGCTACACCTTC.

In its sample, this clone was seen once. The sample contains more than one DNA sequence encoding this CDR3. The chain's CDR3 is CASSLDPGGYEQYF. The CDR3 DNA is TGCGCCAGCAGCTTGGATCCCGGGGGCTACGAGCAGTACTTC. The chain couples TRBV5-1 to TRBJ2-7; a possible D gene is TRBD2 (6 bases). Germline V gives CDR1 SGHRS, CDR2 YFSETQ. The V end was cut by 0 bases, the J end by 3 bases, with 10 bases between. The CDR3 is made up of 14 amino acids.

The J gene is TRBJ2-7, the V gene TRBV4-3; D is possibly TRBD1 (5 bases). Germline CDR1 reads LGHNA; CDR2 reads YSLEER. This CDR3 has 16 amino acids. Trimming left V 1 base short and J 1 base short, with 14 bases between. CDR3 nucleotides: TGCGCCAGCAGCCAAGGGACAAACTATGAATCCTACGAGCAGTACTTC. Translated: CASSQGTNYESYEQYF.

This sequence joins TRBV6-5 and TRBJ1-3; D call uncertain. The germline V gene has CDR1 MNHEY and CDR2 SVGAGI. V lost 6 bases to trimming and J lost 4 bases, with 13 bases between them. The CDR3 totals 14 residues. This chain's CDR3 is CASSATRYGNTIYF. DNA of the CDR3: TGTGCCAGCAGCGCGACACGGTACGGAAACACCATATATTTT.

This chain links TRBV5-1 with TRBJ1-1; 12 positions match TRBD1. The trim removed 4 bases at V and 5 bases at J, leaving 9 bases unmatched. Germline-derived CDR1 and CDR2 are SGHRS and YFSETQ. The CDR3 covers 16 residues. The CDR3 DNA is TGCGCCAGCAGCCCCTGGGACAGGGGGCTGGGGACTGAAGCTTTCTTT. This gives the protein CASSPWDRGLGTEAFF.

The chain has TRBV7-8 and TRBJ2-3, with D possibly matching TRBD2 (5 bases). The length of the CDR3 is 14 residues. CDR1 and CDR2 (germline): SGHVS, FQNEAQ. V was shortened by 3 bases and J by 1 base, with 8 bases between the two germline ends. The CDR3 DNA sequence: TGTGCCAGCAGCTTGACTATGGGCACAGATACGCAGTATTTT. Translated: CASSLTMGTDTQYF.

V is TRBV5-6 and J is TRBJ1-2; 8 bases align to TRBD1. CDR1 is SGHDT, CDR2 YYEEEE, per germline. CDR3 length equals 15 residues. The junction had 10 bases not matched to a gene; V was cut back by 4 bases and J by 5 bases. CDR3 loop: CASSPPGTGIYGYTF. The CDR3 nucleotides read TGTGCCAGCAGCCCGCCGGGGACAGGAATATATGGCTACACCTTC.

This CDR3 reads CASSLSVGQGESTNEKLFF. CDR3 coding DNA: TGTGCCAGCAGCTTATCCGTTGGACAGGGAGAATCAACTAATGAAAAACTGTTTTTT. The chain is built from TRBV7-8 and TRBJ1-4; 8 positions match TRBD1. The CDR3 is 19 residues long. In germline, CDR1 is SGHVS, CDR2 FQNEAQ. The J segment lost 0 bases and the V segment lost 2 bases, leaving 11 bases of the junction unmatched.

This chain links TRBV7-6 with TRBJ1-1; 7 bases are a match to TRBD1. The CDR3 extends over 17 amino acids. Trimming removed 0 bases from V and 5 bases from J; junction bases left unmatched: 12. The V gene's germline CDR1 is SGHVS and CDR2 FNYEAQ. CDR3 DNA: TGTGCCAGCAGCTTAGCGGTCAGGGGGTCGGGAGGGACTGAAGCTTTCTTT. It codes for CASSLAVRGSGGTEAFF. Using reference TRBV7-6 and TRBJ1-1 for the parts outside the CDR3, the full variable domain is GAGVSQSPRYKVTKRGQDVALRCDPISGHVSLYWYRQALGQGPEFLTYFNYEAQQDKSGLPNDRFSAERPEGSISTLTIQRTEQRDSAMYRCASSLAVRGSGGTEAFFGQGTRLTVV.

The rearrangement uses TRBV15 and TRBJ2-7; TRBD1 matches at 9 bases. The germline gives CDR1 LNHNV, CDR2 YYDKDF (reference sequence). This CDR3 comprises 13 residues. J gave up 4 bases and V 4 bases, and 2 bases lay outside the gene matches. CDR3 amino acids: CATSIDRGYEQYF. The CDR3 DNA reads as TGTGCCACCAGCATCGACAGGGGGTACGAGCAGTACTTC.

The chain uses TRBV11-1 and TRBJ1-2, with 8 bases fitting TRBD1. CDR1 SGHAT and CDR2 FQDESV come from the germline V gene (reference sequence). The J segment lost 5 bases and the V segment lost 4 bases, leaving 3 bases of the junction unmatched. The CDR3 covers 13 residues. CDR3 DNA sequence: TGTGCCAGCAGCTCAGGGGGCGGATATGGCTACACCTTC. It encodes CASSSGGGYGYTF. Using reference TRBV11-1 and TRBJ1-2 for the parts outside the CDR3, the full variable domain is EAEVAQSPRYKITEKSQAVAFWCDPISGHATLYWYRQILGQGPELLVQFQDESVVDDSQLPKDRFSAERLKGVDSTLKIQPAELGDSAMYLCASSSGGGYGYTFGSGTRLTVV.

This chain links TRBV4-3 with TRBJ2-3; 11 nucleotides agree with TRBD1. This CDR3 contains 14 residues. Germline loops: CDR1 LGHNA, CDR2 YSLEER. J was trimmed by 7 bases and V by 4 bases; bases with no gene match: 4. The CDR3 spells CASSLGQGANTQYF. CDR3 DNA sequence: TGCGCCAGCAGCCTTGGACAGGGGGCGAATACGCAGTATTTT.

This clone was recorded only once. V is TRBV5-4 and J is TRBJ2-3; TRBD2 matches 8 bases. CDR3 size: 16 residues. V dropped 4 bases and J dropped 3; count of bases not matched to a gene: 10. Germline-derived CDR1 and CDR2 are SGHNT and YYREEE (reference sequence). The CDR3 DNA follows: TGTGCCAGCAGCCTCGGAAGCGGGAGTGTGACAGATACGCAGTATTTT. As protein: CASSLGSGSVTDTQYF.

The V call is TRBV25-1, the J call TRBJ2-2, with TRBD2 identical over 7 bases. Germline values: CDR1 MGHDK, CDR2 SYGVNS. The CDR3 contains 14 residues. V was pared by 6 bases and J by 7 bases, with 8 bases of the junction left unmatched. The CDR3 region is CASSPGRDGGELFF. The CDR3 coding sequence is TGTGCCAGCAGCCCTGGGAGGGACGGCGGGGAGCTGTTTTTT.

The chain links TRBV19 to TRBJ2-4; 9 bases fit TRBD1. The CDR3 runs 16 residues. The V gene end was trimmed by 9 bases and the J gene end by 0 bases; junction bases not matched to a gene: 9. Germline V gives CDR1 LNHDA, CDR2 SQIVND (reference sequence). The DNA of the CDR3 is TGTGCCAGAACGGACAGGGGAGGCCTAGCCAAAAACATTCAGTACTTC. It specifies CARTDRGGLAKNIQYF.

The V gene is TRBV7-9, the J gene TRBJ1-2; no clear D gene. The length of the CDR3 is 15 residues. The germline CDR1 and CDR2 sequences are SEHNR and FQNEAQ (reference sequence). V shed 1 base and J shed 2 bases, with 11 bases lying between them. The CDR3 here is CASSLGRRNNYGYTF. CDR3 DNA sequence: TGTGCCAGCAGCTTAGGTCGCAGAAACAACTATGGCTACACCTTC.

This sequence joins TRBV7-3 and TRBJ2-1; 10 nucleotides match TRBD2. Per germline, CDR1 SGHTA and CDR2 FQGTGA. This CDR3 contains 15 residues. Unmatched junction bases numbered 11, after V lost 6 bases and J lost 9 bases. CDR3 coding DNA: TGTGCCAGCAGTCCTAGCGGGAGCGAATCGGGTGAGCAGTTCTTC. Translation gives CASSPSGSESGEQFF.

The rearrangement joins TRBV7-9 to TRBJ1-2; possibly TRBD1 for D (6 bases). The CDR3 is 14 residues long. Germline assignment: CDR1 SEHNR and CDR2 FQNEAQ (reference sequence). Deletions cut 1 base from V and 11 bases from J, with 17 bases between. CDR3 loop: CASSLGTGPFKYTF. CDR3 nucleotide sequence: TGTGCCAGCAGCTTAGGAACAGGGCCTTTTAAGTACACCTTC.

The V call is TRBV6-5, the J call TRBJ1-1; D perhaps matches TRBD1 (6 bases). CDR1 and CDR2 (germline): MNHEY, SVGAGI. The CDR3 totals 15 residues. V lost 4 bases and J 6 bases, leaving 18 bases between the germline ends. Here the CDR3 DNA reads TGTGCCAGCAGTTTTCAAACCGGACAGAGGGCTGAAGCTTTCTTT. This codes for CASSFQTGQRAEAFF.

The J gene is TRBJ2-6, the V gene TRBV11-3; D is uncertain. CDR1 is SGHNT and CDR2 is YENEEA in the germline V gene. V lost 5 bases and J 2 bases, leaving 10 bases between the germline ends. CDR3 length equals 15 residues. The CDR3 sequence is CASSRGDTGANVLTF. The CDR3 DNA reads TGTGCCAGCAGCCGAGGTGATACTGGGGCCAACGTCCTGACTTTC.

The rearrangement uses TRBV6-5 and TRBJ2-1, with 10 bases identical to TRBD1. The ends lost 2 bases at V and 5 bases at J; junction bases unmatched: 3. From germline, CDR1 is MNHEY and CDR2 SVGAGI. This CDR3 is built from 15 residues. The CDR3 region has the DNA TGTGCCAGCAGTTACGGGACAGGGGCTAACAATGAGCAGTTCTTC. As protein: CASSYGTGANNEQFF.

The gene calls are TRBV27 and TRBJ2-7; D not resolved. Germline CDR1 MNHEY, CDR2 SMNVEV (reference sequence). CDR3 length equals 13 residues. V gave up 4 bases and J gave up 7 bases, with 14 bases separating them. In DNA, the CDR3 is TGTGCCAGCAGTTCTCACTTTTCAGGAGAGCAGTACTTC. The encoded protein is CASSSHFSGEQYF.

V gene TRBV6-5 combines with J gene TRBJ2-3; D not resolved. The V and J ends lost 2 bases and 4 bases respectively, with 10 bases between them. This CDR3 comprises 14 residues. Germline CDR1 is MNHEY and CDR2 is SVGAGI. The DNA of the CDR3 is TGTGCCAGCAGTTACCGCGGCGCTCCAGATACGCAGTATTTT. This gives the protein CASSYRGAPDTQYF.

This clone was seen a single time. V and J are TRBV15 and TRBJ1-4; TRBD1 matches at 7 bases. The CDR3 is 14 amino acids. The germline gives CDR1 LNHNV, CDR2 YYDKDF (reference sequence). The ends lost 5 bases at V and 7 bases at J; junction bases unmatched: 7. The CDR3 region has the DNA TGTGCCACCAGCGGGCCTGGGACAGCTGAAAAACTGTTTTTT. Protein sequence: CATSGPGTAEKLFF.

The V call is TRBV7-9, the J call TRBJ2-7; tentative D call: TRBD1 (6 bases). The CDR3 is 15 amino acids. V was pared by 5 bases and J by 4 bases, with 18 bases between. CDR1 SEHNR and CDR2 FQNEAQ come from the germline V gene (reference sequence). DNA of the CDR3: TGTGCCAGCAGCCAAGGACAGATCGAGACATACGAGCAGTACTTC. Encoded protein: CASSQGQIETYEQYF.

The rearrangement uses TRBV18 and TRBJ1-2; the match to TRBD1 covers 8 bases. The CDR3 length is 16 residues. The J segment lost 5 bases and the V segment lost 4 bases, leaving 12 bases of the junction unmatched. CDR1 and CDR2 from the germline V gene are KGHSH and LQKENI. CDR3 sequence: CASSQQGDSTLYGYTF. Written as DNA, the CDR3 is TGTGCCAGCTCACAACAGGGGGACAGTACCCTATATGGCTACACCTTC. Using reference TRBV18 and TRBJ1-2 for the parts outside the CDR3, the full variable domain is NAGVMQNPRHLVRRRGQEARLRCSPMKGHSHVYWYRQLPEEGLKFMVYLQKENIIDESGMPKERFSAEFPKEGPSILRIQQVVRGDSAAYFCASSQQGDSTLYGYTFGSGTRLTVV.

This clone was found a few times. The CDR3 DNA reads as TGTGCCAGTAGTCCCGGGGGGGCAGTTGAGCAGTTCTTC. Translated: CASSPGGAVEQFF. The V and J genes are TRBV19 and TRBJ2-1; 8 bases are a match to TRBD2. The V and J ends lost 5 bases and 9 bases, in that order; junction bases with no gene match: 6. CDR1 is LNHDA, CDR2 SQIVND, per germline (reference sequence). This CDR3 is built from 13 residues. Looking up the rest from reference TRBV19 and TRBJ2-1 gives the full variable domain: DGGITQSPKYLFRKEGQNVTLSCEQNLNHDAMYWYRQDPGQGLRLIYYSQIVNDFQKGDIAEGYSVSREKKESFPLTVTSAQKNPTAFYLCASSPGGAVEQFFGPGTRLTVL.

The chain couples TRBV7-7 to TRBJ2-7, with a possible D match to TRBD1 (6 bases). The ends were cut back, 4 bases at V and 7 bases at J, with 14 bases in the middle. CDR1 and CDR2 (germline): SSHAT, FNYEAQ (reference sequence). CDR3 length equals 13 residues. This CDR3 is CASSSDSWGEQYF. For the CDR3, the DNA is TGTGCCAGCAGCTCGGACAGCTGGGGGGAGCAGTACTTC.